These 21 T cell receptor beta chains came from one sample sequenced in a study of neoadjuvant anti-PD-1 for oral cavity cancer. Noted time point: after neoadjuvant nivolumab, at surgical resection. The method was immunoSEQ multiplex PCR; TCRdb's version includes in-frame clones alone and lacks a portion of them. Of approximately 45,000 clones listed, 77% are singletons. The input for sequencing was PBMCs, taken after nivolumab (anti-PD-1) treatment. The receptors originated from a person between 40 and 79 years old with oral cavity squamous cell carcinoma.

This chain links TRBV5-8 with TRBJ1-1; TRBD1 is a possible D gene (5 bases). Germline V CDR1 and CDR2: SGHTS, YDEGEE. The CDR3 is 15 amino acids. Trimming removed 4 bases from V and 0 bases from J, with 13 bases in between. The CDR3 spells CASSPRELMNTEAFF. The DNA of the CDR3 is TGTGCCAGCAGCCCCAGGGAACTAATGAACACTGAAGCTTTCTTT.

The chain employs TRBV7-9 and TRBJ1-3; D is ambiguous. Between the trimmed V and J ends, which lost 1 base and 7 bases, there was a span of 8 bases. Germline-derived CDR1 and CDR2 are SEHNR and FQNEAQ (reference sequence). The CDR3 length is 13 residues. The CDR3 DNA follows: TGTGCCAGCAGCTTAGTCACGGGGAACACCATATATTTT. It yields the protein CASSLVTGNTIYF.

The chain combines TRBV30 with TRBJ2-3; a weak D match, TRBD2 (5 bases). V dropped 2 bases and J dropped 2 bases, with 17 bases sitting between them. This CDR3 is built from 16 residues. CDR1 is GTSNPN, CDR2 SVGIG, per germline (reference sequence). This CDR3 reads CAWSTRRGRITDTQYF. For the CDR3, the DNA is TGTGCCTGGAGTACCCGCCGCGGGCGGATCACAGATACGCAGTATTTT.

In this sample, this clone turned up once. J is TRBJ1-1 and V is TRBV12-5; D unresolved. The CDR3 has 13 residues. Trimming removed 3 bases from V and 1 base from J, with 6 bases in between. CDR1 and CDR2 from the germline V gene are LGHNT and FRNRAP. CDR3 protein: CASGLYGNTEAFF. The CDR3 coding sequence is TGTGCTAGTGGTTTATACGGGAACACTGAAGCTTTCTTT.

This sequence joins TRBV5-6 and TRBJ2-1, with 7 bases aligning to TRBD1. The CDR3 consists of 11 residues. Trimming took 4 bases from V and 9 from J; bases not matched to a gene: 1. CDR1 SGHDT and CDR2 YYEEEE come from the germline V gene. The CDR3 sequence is CASSPGGEQFF. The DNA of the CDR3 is TGTGCCAGCAGCCCAGGGGGTGAGCAGTTCTTC.

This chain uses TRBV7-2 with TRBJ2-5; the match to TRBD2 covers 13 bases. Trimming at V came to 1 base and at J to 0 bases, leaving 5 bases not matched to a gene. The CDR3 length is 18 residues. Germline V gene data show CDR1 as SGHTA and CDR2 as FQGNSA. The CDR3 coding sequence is TGTGCCAGCAGCTTAGAAGGGACTAGCGGGGCGTACCAAGAGACCCAGTACTTC. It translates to CASSLEGTSGAYQETQYF.

The DNA for the CDR3 is TGTGCCAGCAGCCTTGGCGCAGGGAACTCTGGGGCCAACGTCCTGACTTTC. This encodes CASSLGAGNSGANVLTF. The chain couples TRBV5-4 to TRBJ2-6; a possible D gene is TRBD1 (5 bases). V lost 4 bases and J 0 bases, leaving 14 bases between the germline ends. The germline CDR1 and CDR2 sequences are SGHNT and YYREEE (reference sequence). The CDR3 loop spans 17 amino acids.

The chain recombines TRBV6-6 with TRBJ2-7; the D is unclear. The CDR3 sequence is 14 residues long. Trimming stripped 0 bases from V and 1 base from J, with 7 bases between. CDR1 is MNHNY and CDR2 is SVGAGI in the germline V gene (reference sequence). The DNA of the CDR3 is TGTGCCAGCAGTTACTCGGCGCAATCCTACGAGCAGTACTTC. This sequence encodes CASSYSAQSYEQYF.

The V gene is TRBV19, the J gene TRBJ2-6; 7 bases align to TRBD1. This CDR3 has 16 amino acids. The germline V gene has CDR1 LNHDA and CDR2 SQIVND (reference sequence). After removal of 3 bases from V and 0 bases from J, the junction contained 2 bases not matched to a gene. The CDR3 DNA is TGTGCCAGTAGTATCGGACAGGTCTCTGGGGCCAACGTCCTGACTTTC. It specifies CASSIGQVSGANVLTF.

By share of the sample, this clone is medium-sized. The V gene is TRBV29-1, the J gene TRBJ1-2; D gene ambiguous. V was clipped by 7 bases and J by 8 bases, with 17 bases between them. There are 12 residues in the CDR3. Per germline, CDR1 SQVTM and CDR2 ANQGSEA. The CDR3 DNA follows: TGCAGCGGATCCACCGGGATCGGCGGCTACACCTTC. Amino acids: CSGSTGIGGYTF. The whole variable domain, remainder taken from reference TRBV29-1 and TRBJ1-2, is SAVISQKPSRDICQRGTSLTIQCQVDSQVTMMFWYRQQPGQSLTLIATANQGSEATYESGFVIDKFPISRPNLTFSTLTVSNMSPEDSSIYLCSGSTGIGGYTFGSGTRLTVV.

The CDR3 DNA sequence: TGTGCCAGCAGCAAAAGGCGACAGGGCCGCCACGAGCAGTACTTC. Amino acids: CASSKRRQGRHEQYF. V gene TRBV21-1 combines with J gene TRBJ2-7; the table calls TRBD1, which could not be checked here. TRBV21-1 is flagged as a pseudogene. The CDR3 runs to 15 residues.

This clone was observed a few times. The CDR3 here is CASSPGLADYEQYF. Here the CDR3 DNA reads TGTGCCAGCAGCCCGGGACTAGCGGACTACGAGCAGTACTTC. The V gene is TRBV5-4, the J gene TRBJ2-7, with TRBD2 identical over 11 bases. CDR1 and CDR2 (germline): SGHNT, YYREEE (reference sequence). Trimming cost V 4 bases and J 3 bases; bases outside gene matches: 3. This CDR3 contains 14 residues.

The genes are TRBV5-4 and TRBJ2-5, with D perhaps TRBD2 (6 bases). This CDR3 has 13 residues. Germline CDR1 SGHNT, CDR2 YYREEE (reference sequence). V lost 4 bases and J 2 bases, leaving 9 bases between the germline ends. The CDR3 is CASSRLVQETQYF. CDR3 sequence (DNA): TGTGCCAGCAGCCGACTAGTTCAAGAGACCCAGTACTTC. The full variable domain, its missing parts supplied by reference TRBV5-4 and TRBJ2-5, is ETGVTQSPTHLIKTRGQQVTLRCSSQSGHNTVSWYQQALGQGPQFIFQYYREEENGRGNFPPRFSGLQFPNYSSELNVNALELDDSALYLCASSRLVQETQYFGPGTRLLVL.

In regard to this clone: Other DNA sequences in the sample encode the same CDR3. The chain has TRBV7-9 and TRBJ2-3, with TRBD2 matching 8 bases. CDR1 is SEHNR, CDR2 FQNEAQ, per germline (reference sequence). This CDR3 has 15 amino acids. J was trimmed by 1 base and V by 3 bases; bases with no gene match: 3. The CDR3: CASSLGTSGTDTQYF. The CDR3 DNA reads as TGTGCCAGCAGCTTGGGGACTAGTGGCACAGATACGCAGTATTTT.

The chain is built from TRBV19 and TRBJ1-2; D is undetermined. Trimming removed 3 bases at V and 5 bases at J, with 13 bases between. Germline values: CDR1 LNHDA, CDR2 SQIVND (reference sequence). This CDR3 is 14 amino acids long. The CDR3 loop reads CASSMGRWKYGYTF. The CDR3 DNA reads TGTGCCAGTAGTATGGGAAGATGGAAGTATGGCTACACCTTC.

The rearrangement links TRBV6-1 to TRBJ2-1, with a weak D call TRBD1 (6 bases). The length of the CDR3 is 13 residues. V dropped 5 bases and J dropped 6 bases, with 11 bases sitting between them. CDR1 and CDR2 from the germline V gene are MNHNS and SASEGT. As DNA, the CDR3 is TGTGCCAGCAGTCTGGACAGAGCCAATGAGCAGTTCTTC. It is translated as CASSLDRANEQFF.

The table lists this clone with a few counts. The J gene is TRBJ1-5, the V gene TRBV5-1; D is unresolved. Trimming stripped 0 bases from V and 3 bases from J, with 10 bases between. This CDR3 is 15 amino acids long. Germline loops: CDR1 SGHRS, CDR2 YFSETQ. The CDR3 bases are TGCGCCAGCAGCTTGGATGGAGGATACAATCAGCCCCAGCATTTT. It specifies CASSLDGGYNQPQHF.

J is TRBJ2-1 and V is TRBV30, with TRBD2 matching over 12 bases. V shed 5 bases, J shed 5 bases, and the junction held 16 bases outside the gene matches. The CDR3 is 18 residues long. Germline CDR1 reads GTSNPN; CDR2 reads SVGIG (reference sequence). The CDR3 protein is CAWVPFRLAGERNNEQFF. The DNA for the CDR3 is TGTGCCTGGGTACCCTTTAGACTAGCGGGAGAGAGGAACAATGAGCAGTTCTTC.

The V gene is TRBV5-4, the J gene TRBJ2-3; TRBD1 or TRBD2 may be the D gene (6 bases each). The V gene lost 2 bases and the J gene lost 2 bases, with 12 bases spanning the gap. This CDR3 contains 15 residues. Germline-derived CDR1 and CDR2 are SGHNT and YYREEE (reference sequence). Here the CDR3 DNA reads TGTGCCAGCAGCTTTGGGGGGCGCTTCACAGATACGCAGTATTTT. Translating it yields CASSFGGRFTDTQYF.

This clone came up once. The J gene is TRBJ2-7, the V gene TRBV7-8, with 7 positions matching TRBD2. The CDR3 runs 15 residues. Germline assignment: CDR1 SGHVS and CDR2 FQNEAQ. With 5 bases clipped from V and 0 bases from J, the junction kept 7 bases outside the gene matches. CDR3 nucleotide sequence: TGTGCCAGCAGCCCCCGGGGAGGGGTCTCCTACGAGCAGTACTTC. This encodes CASSPRGGVSYEQYF.

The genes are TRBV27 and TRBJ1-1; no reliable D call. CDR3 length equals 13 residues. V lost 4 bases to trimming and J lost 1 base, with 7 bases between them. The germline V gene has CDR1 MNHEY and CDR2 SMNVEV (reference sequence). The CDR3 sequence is CASSYQKNTEAFF. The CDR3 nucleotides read TGTGCCAGCAGTTACCAAAAGAACACTGAAGCTTTCTTT.